Reported below is one T cell receptor (beta chain). CDR3 length equals 13 residues. Per germline, CDR1 SGHKS and CDR2 YYEKEE (reference sequence). V lost 4 bases and J 5 bases, leaving 10 bases between the germline ends. The sample belongs to a study of blood T cell repertoires in COVID-19. Overall study: Specimens from acute and convalescent COVID-19 originated in the United States, Italy and Spain. From T cells, B-cell-depleted T cells, or PBMCs came the material, which was cDNA or gDNA.

As handled by the study authors: Estimation of nucleated cell counts relied on the amplification of reference gene primers. TCRdb's table, derived via immunoSEQ multiplex PCR, lists solely in-frame clones and lacks some. That table is the source of V, J and clone size, and D and trimming were worked out from the DNA. This sample carries about 110,000 clones, 70% to 90% of them seen once, and the ten largest clones take 1.1%. The sequence was collected from a human donor in a cohort sampled during active COVID-19. The J gene is TRBJ1-5, the V gene TRBV5-5, with D perhaps matching TRBD1 (5 bases). Sequencing was carried out using peripheral blood. CDR3 protein: CASSRDRDQPQHF. In nucleotides, the CDR3 is TGTGCCAGCAGCCGAGACAGAGATCAGCCCCAGCATTTT. The variable domain in full, with the rest retrieved from reference TRBV5-5 and TRBJ1-5, is DAGVTQSPTHLIKTRGQQVTLRCSPISGHKSVSWYQQVLGQGPQFIFQYYEKEERGRGNFPDRFSARQFPNYSSELNVNALLLGDSALYLCASSRDRDQPQHFGDGTRLSIL.